What follows is one TCR beta chain and its context. Only a few counts were recorded for this clonotype. It has no known antigen specificity. No much larger clone exists at a distance of one base, and base qualities are not known. This record comes from a study of T-cell reconstitution after alpha-beta-depleted transplantation in children listed by TCRdb under 2016. Context from the whole study: Using TCR repertoire profiling, the study followed T-cell immune reconstitution in a quantitative way in children after TCRalphabeta/CD19-depleted allogeneic hematopoietic cell transplantation.

Overall results and qualifications from the work: In some patients, the high TCRbeta diversity seen at day 60 was put down to recipient T cells and intrathymic progenitors that had survived conditioning. Hyperexpanded clone frequencies declined over subsequent months; after one year, T-cell counts and TCRbeta diversity were mostly attributed to newly produced T cells. The apparently early recovery of alphabetaT-cell counts about two months after transplant reportedly depended on only several hundred rapidly expanded clones that came from non-depleted graft cells.

CDR1 is given as LGHNA and CDR2 as YNFKEQ, both from the germline V gene. V and J lose 0 bases and 5 bases, and a span of 12 bases separates them. The CDR3 numbers 15 residues from cysteine through phenylalanine. Solely the CDR3 DNA is kept, with 45 bases framed from the first base. Read against the paper, the sample's treatment or condition label means: allogeneic hematopoietic cell transplantation with graft depleted of TCRalphabeta T cells and CD19 B cells. The transplant recipients were children given TCRalphabeta/CD19-depleted allogeneic hematopoietic cell grafts. The receptor library was made with PCR. The run used an Illumina HiSeq 2500. Molecular barcoding was employed in the preparation of TCR libraries, with unique molecular identifiers being used to normalize TCRbeta repertoire quantification. The public reads were reanalyzed by TCRdb: fastp trimming at Q25, MiXCR alignment, in-frame beta chains only. Each CDR3 protein appears once, grouped with its most common genes and DNA. This sample holds more than 200,000 distinct CDR3 sequences; under 30% were observed only once. Of the sample, more than 4.5% falls within the top ten clones.

This sequence was found in a female patient aged 2-10 years who had a stem cell transplant for congenital amegakaryocytic thrombocytopenia, so the T cells may come from the graft donor. This specimen was PBMCs, mostly from graft donor cells, taken 360 days after TCRalphabeta/CD19-depleted stem cell transplant. The chain employs TRBV4-2 and TRBJ2-3, with the D gene not clear enough to name. The CDR3 protein is CASSQDLPKVDTQYF. The nucleotide sequence reads as follows: TGTGCCAGCAGCCAAGATTTGCCCAAAGTAGATACGCAGTATTTT.